This entry lists 26 T cell receptor beta chains sequenced from one sample in a study of blood T cell repertoires in COVID-19. Clones were sequenced by immunoSEQ multiplex PCR, and TCRdb holds only the in-frame ones, with some missing. The sample yields a few hundred thousand clones, less than 85% seen once. The sample comprised PBMCs or T cells enriched from blood (not recorded which). The receptors originated from a woman aged 45-65 years who had recovered from COVID-19.

The chain recombines TRBV27 with TRBJ1-2; a weak D match, TRBD1 (5 bases). The V end was cut by 2 bases, the J end by 7 bases, with 11 bases between. CDR3 length equals 13 residues. Germline lookup yields CDR1 MNHEY and CDR2 SMNVEV (reference sequence). CDR3 amino acids: CASSLGGGTGYTF. CDR3 DNA sequence: TGTGCCAGCAGTTTAGGCGGGGGAACTGGCTACACCTTC.

V and J are TRBV12-3 or TRBV12-4 and TRBJ2-2; a weak D match, TRBD2 (7 bases). V lost 8 bases to trimming and J lost 4 bases, with 11 bases between them. The CDR3 runs to 13 residues. CDR3 protein: CASGRGATGELFF. The DNA for the CDR3 is TGTGCCAGCGGTCGGGGGGCCACCGGGGAGCTGTTTTTT.

V usage is TRBV5-1 and J usage is TRBJ2-5, with D perhaps TRBD2 (6 bases). With 5 bases removed from V and 2 bases from J, the gap between germline ends came to 10 bases. The CDR3 consists of 13 residues. Looked up from germline, CDR1 is SGHRS and CDR2 is YFSETQ. The CDR3 reads CASRLGGQETQYF. The CDR3 DNA follows: TGCGCCAGCAGACTGGGAGGTCAAGAGACCCAGTACTTC.

The genes are TRBV6-5 and TRBJ2-7, with 7 bases identical to TRBD2. The V and J ends lost 3 bases and 3 bases, in that order; junction bases with no gene match: 5. Per the germline V gene, CDR1 is MNHEY and CDR2 is SVGAGI. The CDR3 has 14 amino acids. CDR3 sequence: CASSYYGEGYEQYF. CDR3 nucleotides: TGTGCCAGCAGTTATTACGGGGAGGGCTACGAGCAGTACTTC.

This clone has just one count. This chain links TRBV18 with TRBJ1-2; D possibly corresponds to TRBD1 (5 bases). The CDR3 contains 13 residues. Trimming pared 3 bases from V and 8 bases from J, leaving 13 bases between. Germline V gene data show CDR1 as KGHSH and CDR2 as LQKENI. The CDR3 sequence is CASSPAGLGGYTF. CDR3 sequence (DNA): TGTGCCAGCTCACCCGCAGGGCTCGGCGGCTACACCTTC.

The rearrangement joins TRBV29-1 to TRBJ1-1; no firm D call. This CDR3 comprises 12 residues. The germline CDR1 and CDR2 sequences are SQVTM and ANQGSEA. Between the trimmed V and J ends, which lost 7 bases and 5 bases, there was a span of 14 bases. CDR3 sequence reads: CSATLAATEAFF. In DNA form, the CDR3 reads TGCAGCGCTACTCTAGCGGCGACTGAAGCTTTCTTT.

J is TRBJ2-1 and V is TRBV7-3, with 11 bases lining up with TRBD2. CDR1 SGHTA and CDR2 FQGTGA come from the germline V gene. Unmatched junction bases numbered 2, after V lost 5 bases and J lost 2 bases. This CDR3 has 15 residues. The DNA for the CDR3 is TGTGCCAGCAGCCCACTAGCGGGGGCCTACAATGAGCAGTTCTTC. Its translation: CASSPLAGAYNEQFF.

The rearrangement joins TRBV27 to TRBJ1-6, with 10 bases lining up with TRBD1. V shed 7 bases and J 9 bases; nucleotides not matched to a gene: 6. From germline, CDR1 is MNHEY and CDR2 SMNVEV (reference sequence). There are 14 residues in the CDR3. CDR3 coding DNA: TGTGCCAGCACCTTAGGACAGGGGGGTTCACCCCTCCACTTT. This codes for CASTLGQGGSPLHF.

As DNA, the CDR3 is TGTGCCAGCAGTTCATTACAGGAGACTGAAGCTTTCTTT. Translation: CASSSLQETEAFF. The V gene is TRBV12-3 or TRBV12-4, the J gene TRBJ1-1; D is possibly TRBD1 (5 bases). Trimming took off 4 bases at V and 5 bases at J, with 11 bases between the two ends. The CDR3 covers 13 residues.

This clone was seen more than once but under ten times. V and J are TRBV4-3 and TRBJ1-4, with 11 bases lining up with TRBD1. From germline, CDR1 is LGHNA and CDR2 YSLEER. CDR3 length equals 16 residues. V lost 1 base, J lost 6 bases, and 4 bases stayed unmatched. The CDR3 nucleotides read TGCGCCAGCAGCCAAGTCGGACAGGGGGCGTATGAAAAACTGTTTTTT. Translating gives CASSQVGQGAYEKLFF.

The J gene is TRBJ2-7, the V gene TRBV5-1; no firm D call. Trimming took 0 bases from V and 0 from J, leaving 4 bases between them. Germline CDR1 reads SGHRS; CDR2 reads YFSETQ. The CDR3 contains 13 residues. Here the CDR3 DNA reads TGCGCCAGCAGCTTGGGTAGCTCCTACGAGCAGTACTTC. It translates to CASSLGSSYEQYF.

The chain employs TRBV5-1 and TRBJ2-5; tentatively, D is TRBD1 (6 bases). This CDR3 comprises 15 residues. V was cut by 0 bases and J by 0 bases, with 9 bases left in between. Germline V lookup: CDR1 SGHRS, CDR2 YFSETQ. CDR3 sequence: CASSLVGTNQETQYF. CDR3 DNA sequence: TGCGCCAGCAGCTTGGTTGGGACAAACCAAGAGACCCAGTACTTC.

The J gene is TRBJ1-5, the V gene TRBV5-6; no clear D. The ends were cut back, 1 base at V and 6 bases at J, with 11 bases in the middle. Per germline, CDR1 SGHDT and CDR2 YYEEEE. The CDR3 consists of 14 residues. In DNA form, the CDR3 reads TGTGCCAGCAGCTTGATACGAGGCAGTCAGCCCCAGCATTTT. It translates to CASSLIRGSQPQHF.

This clone was seen only a few times. The CDR3 nucleotides are TGTGCCAGCAGCCAGGACGACAGCGAAGCTTTCTTT. Translated, it gives CASSQDDSEAFF. V gene TRBV3-1 (or the pseudogene TRBV3-2) combines with J gene TRBJ1-1; tentative D call: TRBD1 (5 bases). The germline gives CDR1 LGHDT, CDR2 YNNKEL (reference sequence). The CDR3 is 12 residues long. V lost 3 bases and J lost 8, with 10 bases in between.

V is TRBV10-1 and J is TRBJ2-3; 9 nucleotides line up with TRBD1. V lost 0 bases, J lost 5 bases, and 3 bases stayed unmatched. Germline assignment: CDR1 WNHNN and CDR2 SYGVQD (reference sequence). This CDR3 region has 15 residues. The CDR3 region is CASSESTGGIDTQYF. In DNA form, the CDR3 reads TGCGCCAGCAGTGAGTCGACAGGGGGGATAGATACGCAGTATTTT.

This chain links TRBV10-3 with TRBJ1-2, with TRBD1 matching 7 bases. The germline gives CDR1 ENHRY, CDR2 SYGVKD. This CDR3 region has 13 residues. V lost 6 bases to trimming and J lost 8 bases; unmatched junction nucleotides: 9. Here the CDR3 reads CAISPPGQVGYTF. CDR3 DNA: TGTGCCATCAGCCCGCCCGGACAGGTCGGCTACACCTTC.

This sequence joins TRBV3-1 (or the pseudogene TRBV3-2) and TRBJ1-5, with 8 bases that match TRBD1. Germline loops: CDR1 LGHDT, CDR2 YNNKEL (reference sequence). The CDR3 sequence is 15 residues long. J gave up 5 bases and V 4 bases, and 7 bases lay outside the gene matches. CDR3 residues: CASSPAGGADQPQHF. The CDR3 region has the DNA TGTGCCAGCAGCCCGGCAGGGGGCGCGGATCAGCCCCAGCATTTT.

The chain is built from TRBV11-2 and TRBJ2-3; maybe TRBD2 (5 bases). The CDR3 length is 17 residues. V was shortened by 3 bases and J by 0 bases, with 16 bases between the two germline ends. The germline CDR1 and CDR2 sequences are SGHAT and FQNNGV. CDR3 in DNA: TGTGCCAGCAGCTTGGTGGGTGGAGGATCTAGCACAGATACGCAGTATTTT. This codes for CASSLVGGGSSTDTQYF.

This clone was counted only a few times. The gene calls are TRBV6-1 and TRBJ1-4; a possible D gene is TRBD1 (5 bases). The germline V gene encodes CDR1 MNHNS and CDR2 SASEGT. The CDR3 consists of 15 residues. Trimming took off 1 base at V and 4 bases at J, with 10 bases between the two ends. The CDR3, as DNA: TGTGCCAGCAGTGAAGGGGGGGGTAGTAATGAAAAACTGTTTTTT. Its protein is CASSEGGGSNEKLFF.

V and J are TRBV7-9 and TRBJ1-1; TRBD1 matches 11 bases. The CDR3 spans 16 residues. Germline V CDR1 and CDR2: SEHNR, FQNEAQ (reference sequence). Trimming took 1 base from V and 0 from J; bases not matched to a gene: 1. CDR3 in amino acids: CASSLGGQGVNTEAFF. CDR3 nucleotides: TGTGCCAGCAGCTTAGGGGGACAGGGGGTGAACACTGAAGCTTTCTTT.

This sequence joins TRBV12-3 or TRBV12-4 and TRBJ1-6; D might be TRBD1 (5 bases). V lost 6 bases and J 8 bases, leaving 11 bases between the germline ends. CDR3 length: 13 residues. The CDR3 nucleotides are TGTGCCAGCAGAACAGGTTCTCATTCACCCCTCCACTTT. Protein sequence: CASRTGSHSPLHF.

About this clone itself: Other DNA sequences within the sample encode an identical CDR3. This rearrangement joins TRBV18 to TRBJ1-1, with D unclear. The CDR3 has 13 amino acids. Germline lookup yields CDR1 KGHSH and CDR2 LQKENI. V lost 2 bases and J lost 2, with 6 bases in between. CDR3 in DNA: TGTGCCAGCTCACCAGGCGGAAACACTGAAGCTTTCTTT. It encodes CASSPGGNTEAFF. Full variable domain (rest looked up from reference TRBV18 and TRBJ1-1): NAGVMQNPRHLVRRRGQEARLRCSPMKGHSHVYWYRQLPEEGLKFMVYLQKENIIDESGMPKERFSAEFPKEGPSILRIQQVVRGDSAAYFCASSPGGNTEAFFGQGTRLTVV.

The gene calls are TRBV5-4 and TRBJ2-1; maybe TRBD1 (6 bases). Germline assignment: CDR1 SGHNT and CDR2 YYREEE (reference sequence). This CDR3 has 15 residues. V lost 4 bases and J lost 0, with 11 bases in between. The chain's CDR3 is CASSNQGSSYNEQFF. The CDR3 bases are TGTGCCAGCAGCAATCAGGGGAGCTCCTACAATGAGCAGTTCTTC.

The chain carries TRBV6-5 and TRBJ1-6, with 7 bases aligning to TRBD1. This CDR3 is 15 amino acids long. Germline CDR1 reads MNHEY; CDR2 reads SVGAGI. Trimming removed 10 bases from V and 5 bases from J; junction bases left unmatched: 11. CDR3 sequence reads: CATRPLTGNNSPLHF. Here the CDR3 DNA reads TGTGCCACCCGACCCCTGACAGGGAATAATTCACCCCTCCACTTT.

For the CDR3, the DNA is TGTGCCAGCAGCAGGGGCTACGAGCAGTACTTC. It translates to CASSRGYEQYF. The chain combines TRBV27 with TRBJ2-7; possible D gene TRBD1, 6 bases. Trimming stripped 6 bases from V and 3 bases from J, with 6 bases between. This CDR3 has 11 residues. In germline, CDR1 is MNHEY, CDR2 SMNVEV (reference sequence).

The chain combines TRBV5-8 with TRBJ1-5, with TRBD1 matching over 10 bases. CDR3 length equals 17 residues. V lost 4 bases to trimming and J lost 7 bases; unmatched junction nucleotides: 14. The germline V gene has CDR1 SGHTS and CDR2 YDEGEE. The CDR3 DNA reads TGTGCCAGCAGCGGGGGACAGGGGAGTGTGCCCTGGCAGCCCCAGCATTTT. Amino acids: CASSGGQGSVPWQPQHF.